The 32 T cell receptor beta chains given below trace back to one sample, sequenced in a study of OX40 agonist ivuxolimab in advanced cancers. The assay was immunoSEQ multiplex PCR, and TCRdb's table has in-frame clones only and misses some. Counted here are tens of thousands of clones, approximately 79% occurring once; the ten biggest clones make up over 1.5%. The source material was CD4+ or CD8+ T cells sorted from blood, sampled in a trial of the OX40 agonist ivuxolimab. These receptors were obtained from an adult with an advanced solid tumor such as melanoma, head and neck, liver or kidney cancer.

Here the CDR3 reads CASSSGTGIYEQYF. CDR3 sequence (DNA): TGTGCCAGCAGCTCCGGGACAGGCATCTACGAGCAGTACTTC. The chain joins TRBV7-9 to TRBJ2-7, with TRBD1 matching over 8 bases. The CDR3 covers 14 residues. Germline V CDR1 and CDR2: SEHNR, FQNEAQ (reference sequence). J lost 3 bases, V lost 4 bases, and 5 bases had no gene match.

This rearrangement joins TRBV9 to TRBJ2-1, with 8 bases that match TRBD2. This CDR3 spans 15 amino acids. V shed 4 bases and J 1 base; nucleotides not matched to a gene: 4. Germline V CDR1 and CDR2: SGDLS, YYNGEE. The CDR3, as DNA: TGTGCCAGCAGCTCGGGACTAGTATCCTACAATGAGCAGTTCTTC. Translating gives CASSSGLVSYNEQFF.

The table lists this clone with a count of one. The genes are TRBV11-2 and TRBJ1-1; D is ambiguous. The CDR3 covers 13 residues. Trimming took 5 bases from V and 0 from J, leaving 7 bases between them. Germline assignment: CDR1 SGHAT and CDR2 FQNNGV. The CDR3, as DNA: TGTGCCAGCAGCCCAACATTGAACACTGAAGCTTTCTTT. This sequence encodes CASSPTLNTEAFF.

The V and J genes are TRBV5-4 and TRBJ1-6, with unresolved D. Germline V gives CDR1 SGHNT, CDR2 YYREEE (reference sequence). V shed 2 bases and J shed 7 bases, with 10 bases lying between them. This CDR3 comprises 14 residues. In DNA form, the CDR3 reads TGTGCCAGCAGCTTTACGATGGGGAATTCACCCCTCCACTTT. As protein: CASSFTMGNSPLHF.

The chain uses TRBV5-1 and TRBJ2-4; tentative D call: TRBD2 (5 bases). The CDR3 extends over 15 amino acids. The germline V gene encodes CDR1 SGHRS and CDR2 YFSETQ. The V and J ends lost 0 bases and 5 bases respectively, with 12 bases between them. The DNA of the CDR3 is TGCGCCAGCAGCTTGGCGGTCGGGGATGAAAACATTCAGTACTTC. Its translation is CASSLAVGDENIQYF.

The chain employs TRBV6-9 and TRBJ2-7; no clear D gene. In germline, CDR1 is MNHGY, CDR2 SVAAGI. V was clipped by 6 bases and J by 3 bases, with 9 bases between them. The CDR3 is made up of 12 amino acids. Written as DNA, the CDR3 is TGTGCCAGCAGCCTCCCCTACTACGAGCAGTACTTC. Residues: CASSLPYYEQYF.

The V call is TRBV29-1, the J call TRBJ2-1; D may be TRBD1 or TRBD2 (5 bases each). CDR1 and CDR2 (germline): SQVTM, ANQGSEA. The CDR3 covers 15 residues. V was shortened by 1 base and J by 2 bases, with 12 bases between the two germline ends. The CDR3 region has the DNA TGCAGCGTTGAAGGATTCGGGACGACCTACAATGAGCAGTTCTTC. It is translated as CSVEGFGTTYNEQFF.

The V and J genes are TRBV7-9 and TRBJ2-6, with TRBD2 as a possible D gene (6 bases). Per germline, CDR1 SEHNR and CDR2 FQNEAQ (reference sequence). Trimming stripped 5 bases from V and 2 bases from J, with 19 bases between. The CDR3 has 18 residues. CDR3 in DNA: TGTGCCAGCAGCCCGGGTGGGGGGAATCACCCTGGGGCCAACGTCCTGACTTTC. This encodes CASSPGGGNHPGANVLTF.

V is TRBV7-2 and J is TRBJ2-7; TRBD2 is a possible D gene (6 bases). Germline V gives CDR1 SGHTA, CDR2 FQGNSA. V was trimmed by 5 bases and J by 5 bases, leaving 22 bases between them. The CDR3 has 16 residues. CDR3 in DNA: TGTGCCAGCAGCCCGAGAAGCACTCTTTCTAGCGACGAGCAGTACTTC. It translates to CASSPRSTLSSDEQYF.

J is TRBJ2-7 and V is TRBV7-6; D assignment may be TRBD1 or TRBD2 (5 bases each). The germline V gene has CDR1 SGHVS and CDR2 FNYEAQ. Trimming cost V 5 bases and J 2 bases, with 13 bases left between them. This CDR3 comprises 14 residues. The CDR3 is CASSPRGDPYEQYF. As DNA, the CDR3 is TGTGCCAGCAGCCCGAGAGGGGATCCCTACGAGCAGTACTTC.

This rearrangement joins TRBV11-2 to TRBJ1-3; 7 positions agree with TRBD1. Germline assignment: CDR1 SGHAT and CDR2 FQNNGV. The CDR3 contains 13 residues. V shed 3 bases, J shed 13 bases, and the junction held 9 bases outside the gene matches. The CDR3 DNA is TGTGCCAGCAGCTTTGGGGGACAGCGGATGATATATTTT. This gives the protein CASSFGGQRMIYF.

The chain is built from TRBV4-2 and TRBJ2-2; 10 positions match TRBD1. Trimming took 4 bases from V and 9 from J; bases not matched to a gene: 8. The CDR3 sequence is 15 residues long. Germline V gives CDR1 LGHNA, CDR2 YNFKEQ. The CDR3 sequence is CASSRDRGGLWELFF. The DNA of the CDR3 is TGTGCCAGCAGCCGGGACAGGGGAGGTTTATGGGAGCTGTTTTTT.

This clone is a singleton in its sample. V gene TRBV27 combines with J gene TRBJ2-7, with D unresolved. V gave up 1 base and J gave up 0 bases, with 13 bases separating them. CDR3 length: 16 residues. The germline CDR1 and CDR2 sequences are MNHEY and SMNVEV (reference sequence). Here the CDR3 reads CASSLLVGFNSYEQYF. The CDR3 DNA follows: TGTGCCAGCAGTTTATTGGTGGGGTTTAACTCCTACGAGCAGTACTTC.

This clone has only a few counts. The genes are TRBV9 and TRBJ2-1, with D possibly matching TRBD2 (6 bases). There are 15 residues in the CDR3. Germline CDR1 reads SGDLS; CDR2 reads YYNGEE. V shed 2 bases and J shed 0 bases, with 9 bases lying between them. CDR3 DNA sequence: TGTGCCAGCAGCGTTTACGGGAGCTCCTACAATGAGCAGTTCTTC. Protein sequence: CASSVYGSSYNEQFF.

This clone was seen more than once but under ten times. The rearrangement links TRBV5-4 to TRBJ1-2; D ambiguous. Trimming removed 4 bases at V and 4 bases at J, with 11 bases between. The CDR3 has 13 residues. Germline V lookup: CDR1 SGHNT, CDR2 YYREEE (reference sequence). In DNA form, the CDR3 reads TGTGCCAGCAGCCCGGCGGGTCGCTATGGCTACACCTTC. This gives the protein CASSPAGRYGYTF. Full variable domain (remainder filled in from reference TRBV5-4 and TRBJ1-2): ETGVTQSPTHLIKTRGQQVTLRCSSQSGHNTVSWYQQALGQGPQFIFQYYREEENGRGNFPPRFSGLQFPNYSSELNVNALELDDSALYLCASSPAGRYGYTFGSGTRLTVV.

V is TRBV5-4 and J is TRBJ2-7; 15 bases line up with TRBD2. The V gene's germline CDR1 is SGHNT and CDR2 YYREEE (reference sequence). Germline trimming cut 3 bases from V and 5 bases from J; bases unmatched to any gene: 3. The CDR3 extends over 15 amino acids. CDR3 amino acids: CASSSGLAGGDEQYF. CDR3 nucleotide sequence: TGTGCCAGCAGCTCCGGACTAGCGGGAGGGGACGAGCAGTACTTC.

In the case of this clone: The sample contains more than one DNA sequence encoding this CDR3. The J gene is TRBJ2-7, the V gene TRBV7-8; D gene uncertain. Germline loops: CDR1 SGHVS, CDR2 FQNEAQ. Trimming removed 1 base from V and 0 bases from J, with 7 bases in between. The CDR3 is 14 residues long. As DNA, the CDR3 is TGTGCCAGCAGCTTAGTCAGAAGCTCCTACGAGCAGTACTTC. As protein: CASSLVRSSYEQYF.

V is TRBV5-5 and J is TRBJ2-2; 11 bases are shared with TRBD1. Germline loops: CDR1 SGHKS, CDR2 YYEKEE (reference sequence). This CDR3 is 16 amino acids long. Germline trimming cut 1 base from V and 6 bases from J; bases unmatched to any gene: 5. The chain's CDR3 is CASSLTGQGVAGELFF. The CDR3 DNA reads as TGTGCCAGCAGCTTGACGGGACAGGGGGTGGCCGGGGAGCTGTTTTTT.

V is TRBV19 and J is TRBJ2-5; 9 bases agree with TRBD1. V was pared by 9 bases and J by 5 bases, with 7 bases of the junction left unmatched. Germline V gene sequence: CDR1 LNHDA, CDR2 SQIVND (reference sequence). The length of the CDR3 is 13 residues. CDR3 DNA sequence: TGTGCCAGCCTGGGACAGGGAAAGGAGACCCAGTACTTC. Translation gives CASLGQGKETQYF.

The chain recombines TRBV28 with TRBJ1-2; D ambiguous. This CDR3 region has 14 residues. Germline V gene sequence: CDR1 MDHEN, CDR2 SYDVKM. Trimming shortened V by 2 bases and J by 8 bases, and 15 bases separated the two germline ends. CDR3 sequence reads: CASSLQEGRGGYTF. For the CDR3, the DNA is TGTGCCAGCAGTTTACAAGAAGGGCGTGGCGGCTACACCTTC.

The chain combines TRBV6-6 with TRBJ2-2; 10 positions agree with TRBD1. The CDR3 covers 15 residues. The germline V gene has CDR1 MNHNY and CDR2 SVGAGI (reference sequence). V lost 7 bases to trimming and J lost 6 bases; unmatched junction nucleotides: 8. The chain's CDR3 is CASKTGGMGAGELFF. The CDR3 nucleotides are TGTGCCAGCAAGACAGGGGGCATGGGCGCCGGGGAGCTGTTTTTT.

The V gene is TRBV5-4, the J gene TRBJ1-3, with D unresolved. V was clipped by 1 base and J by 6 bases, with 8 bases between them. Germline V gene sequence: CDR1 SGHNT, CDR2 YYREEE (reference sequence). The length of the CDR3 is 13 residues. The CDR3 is CASSLIGLNTIYF. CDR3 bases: TGTGCCAGCAGCTTGATTGGCTTAAACACCATATATTTT. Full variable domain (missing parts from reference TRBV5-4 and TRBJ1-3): ETGVTQSPTHLIKTRGQQVTLRCSSQSGHNTVSWYQQALGQGPQFIFQYYREEENGRGNFPPRFSGLQFPNYSSELNVNALELDDSALYLCASSLIGLNTIYFGEGSWLTVV.

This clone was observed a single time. The CDR3 region is CAISESPWTSGRRYEQYF. For the CDR3, the DNA is TGTGCCATCAGTGAGTCCCCTTGGACTAGCGGGAGACGATACGAGCAGTACTTC. The J gene is TRBJ2-7, the V gene TRBV10-3; TRBD2 aligns across 13 bases. The CDR3 totals 18 residues. Germline V gene data show CDR1 as ENHRY and CDR2 as SYGVKD. V was pared by 0 bases and J by 4 bases, with 9 bases of the junction left unmatched.

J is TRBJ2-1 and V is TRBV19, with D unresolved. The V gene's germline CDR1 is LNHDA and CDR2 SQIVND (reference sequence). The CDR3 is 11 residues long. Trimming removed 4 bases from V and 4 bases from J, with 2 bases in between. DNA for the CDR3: TGTGCCAGTAGTACTTACAATGAGCAGTTCTTC. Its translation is CASSTYNEQFF.

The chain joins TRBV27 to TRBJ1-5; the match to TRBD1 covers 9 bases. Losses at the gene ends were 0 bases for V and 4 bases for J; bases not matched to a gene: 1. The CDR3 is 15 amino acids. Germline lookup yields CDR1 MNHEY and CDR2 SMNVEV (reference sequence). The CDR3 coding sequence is TGTGCCAGCAGTTTATCAGACAGGGGGAATCAGCCCCAGCATTTT. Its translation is CASSLSDRGNQPQHF.

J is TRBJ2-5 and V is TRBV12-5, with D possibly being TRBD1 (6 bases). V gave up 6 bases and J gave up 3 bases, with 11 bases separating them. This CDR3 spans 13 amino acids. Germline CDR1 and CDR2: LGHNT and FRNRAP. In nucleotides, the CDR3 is TGTGCTAGTGGCGCGGACAGCGAAGAGACCCAGTACTTC. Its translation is CASGADSEETQYF. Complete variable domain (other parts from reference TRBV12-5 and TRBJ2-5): DARVTQTPRHKVTEMGQEVTMRCQPILGHNTVFWYRQTMMQGLELLAYFRNRAPLDDSGMPKDRFSAEMPDATLATLKIQPSEPRDSAVYFCASGADSEETQYFGPGTRLLVL.

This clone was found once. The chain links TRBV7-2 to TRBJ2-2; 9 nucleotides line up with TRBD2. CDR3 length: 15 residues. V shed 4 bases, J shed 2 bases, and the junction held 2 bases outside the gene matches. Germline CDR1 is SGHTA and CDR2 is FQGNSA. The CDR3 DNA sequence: TGTGCCAGCAGCTGGACTAGCGTTAACACCGGGGAGCTGTTTTTT. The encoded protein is CASSWTSVNTGELFF.

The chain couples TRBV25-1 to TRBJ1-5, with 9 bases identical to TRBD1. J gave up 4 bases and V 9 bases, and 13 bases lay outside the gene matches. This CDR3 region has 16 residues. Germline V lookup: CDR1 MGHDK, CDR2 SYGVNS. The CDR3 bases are TGTGCCAGAGGGACAGGGAGTATATCGAGGAATCAGCCCCAGCATTTT. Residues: CARGTGSISRNQPQHF.

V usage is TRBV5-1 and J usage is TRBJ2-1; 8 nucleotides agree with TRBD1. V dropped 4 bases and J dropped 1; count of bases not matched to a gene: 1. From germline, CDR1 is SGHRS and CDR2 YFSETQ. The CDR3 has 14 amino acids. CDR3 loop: CASSRQGSYNEQFF. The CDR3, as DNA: TGCGCCAGCAGCCGACAGGGGTCCTACAATGAGCAGTTCTTC.

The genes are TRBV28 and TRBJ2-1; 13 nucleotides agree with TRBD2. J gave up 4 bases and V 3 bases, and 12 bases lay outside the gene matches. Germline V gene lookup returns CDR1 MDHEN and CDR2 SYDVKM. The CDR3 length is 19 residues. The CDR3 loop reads CASSFGKGTSGNKYNEQFF. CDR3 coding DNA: TGTGCCAGCAGTTTCGGCAAAGGGACTAGCGGGAATAAGTACAATGAGCAGTTCTTC.

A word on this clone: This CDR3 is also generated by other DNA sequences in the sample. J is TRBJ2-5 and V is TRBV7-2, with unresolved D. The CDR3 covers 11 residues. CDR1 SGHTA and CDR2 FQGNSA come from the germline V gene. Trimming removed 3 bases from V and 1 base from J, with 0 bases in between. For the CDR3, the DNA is TGTGCCAGCAGCTTCCAAGAGACCCAGTACTTC. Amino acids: CASSFQETQYF.

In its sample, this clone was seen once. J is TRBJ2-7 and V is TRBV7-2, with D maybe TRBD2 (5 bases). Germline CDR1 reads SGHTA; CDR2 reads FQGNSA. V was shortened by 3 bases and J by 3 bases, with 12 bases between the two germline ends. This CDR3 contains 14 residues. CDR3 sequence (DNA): TGTGCCAGCAGCTTCCCCGGGCGGGTCTACGAGCAGTACTTC. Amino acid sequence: CASSFPGRVYEQYF. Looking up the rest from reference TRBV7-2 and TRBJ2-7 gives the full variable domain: GAGVSQSPSNKVTEKGKDVELRCDPISGHTALYWYRQSLGQGLEFLIYFQGNSAPDKSGLPSDRFSAERTGGSVSTLTIQRTQQEDSAVYLCASSFPGRVYEQYFGPGTRLTVT.